This T cell receptor (beta chain) was observed in a study of T-cell reconstitution after alpha-beta-depleted transplantation in children. The CDR3 covers 14 residues. The germline V gene encodes CDR1 MNHEY and CDR2 SVGEGT. V lost 6 bases to trimming and J lost 6 bases, with 15 bases between them. This clonotype was seen a handful of times. No antigen is known for it. The TCRbeta library was prepared with unique molecular identifiers. In TCRdb, the PCR reads were re-called with MiXCR into one record per CDR3 protein. This sample has 200,000 to 250,000 distinct CDR3 sequences; roughly 7% occur once, and the top ten carry 5.5%. Study observations and caveats: Two months or so post-transplant, alpha-beta T cells reportedly derived from several hundred expanded graft clones.

The chain joins TRBV6-2 or TRBV6-3 to TRBJ1-5; possible D gene TRBD1, 6 bases. This clonotype was obtained from a boy between 2 and 10 years old with acute lymphoblastic leukemia, due to receive a stem cell transplant. The sequences come from PBMCs, collected before TCRalphabeta/CD19-depleted stem cell transplant. The CDR3 DNA reads TGTGCCAGCAGAAACCCAGGGGAAGGTCAGCCCCAGCATTTT. Its protein is CASRNPGEGQPQHF.